The clone carrying this TCR delta chain was counted a few times. A far more abundant clone sits one base away, making this likely a read error. Other DNA sequences in this sample translate to the same CDR3. TCRdb re-identified clones in the multiplex PCR reads via CATT. Among over 45,000 delta-chain clones listed, 1.5% to 2% were seen once. CDR1 TSWWSYY and CDR2 QGS come from the germline V gene. J gave up 2 bases and V 5 bases, and 30 bases lay outside the gene matches. This CDR3 comprises 24 residues. These data are taken from a study of γδ T cells in repeated Plasmodium falciparum infection. Overall study: Donors had four controlled P. falciparum NF54 infections over approximately 600 days. Samples were taken at baseline, before some infections, and 21 days after each.

Bulk repertoires came from Vgamma9/Vdelta2+ or Vdelta2-negative gammadelta T cells flow-sorted from PBMC. The chain couples TRDV1 to TRDJ1; 12 nucleotides match TRDD3. TCRdb carries no J gene annotation; the J gene was assigned here by matching the DNA with germline. This sequence was found in a pool of human donors (malaria-infected and uninfected, not separated). Sequenced input: gamma-delta T cells from blood. The CDR3 loop is CALGTPPRGRYWGILSPGTDKLIF. CDR3 DNA: TGTGCTCTTGGGACTCCGCCGAGGGGGCGGTACTGGGGGATACTCTCCCCGGGAACCGATAAACTCATCTTT.